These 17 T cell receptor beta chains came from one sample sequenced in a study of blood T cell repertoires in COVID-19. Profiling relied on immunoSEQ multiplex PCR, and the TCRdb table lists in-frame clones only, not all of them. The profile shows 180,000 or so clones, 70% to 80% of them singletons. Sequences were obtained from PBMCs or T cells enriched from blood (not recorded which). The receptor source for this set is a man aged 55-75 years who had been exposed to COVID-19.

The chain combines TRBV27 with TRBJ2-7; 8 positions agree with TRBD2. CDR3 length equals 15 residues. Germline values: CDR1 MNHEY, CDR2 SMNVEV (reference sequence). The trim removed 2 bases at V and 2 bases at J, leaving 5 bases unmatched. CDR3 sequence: CASSLLSGTTYEQYF. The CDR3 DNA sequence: TGTGCCAGCAGTTTACTTAGCGGGACAACCTACGAGCAGTACTTC.

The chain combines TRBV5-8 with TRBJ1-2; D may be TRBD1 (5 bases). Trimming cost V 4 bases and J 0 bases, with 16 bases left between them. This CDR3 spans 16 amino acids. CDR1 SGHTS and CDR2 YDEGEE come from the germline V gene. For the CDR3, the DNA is TGTGCCAGCAGCGGAGGGGACGCTATAGCTAACTATGGCTACACCTTC. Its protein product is CASSGGDAIANYGYTF. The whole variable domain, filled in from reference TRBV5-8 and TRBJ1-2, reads EAGVTQSPTHLIKTRGQQATLRCSPISGHTSVYWYQQALGLGLQFLLWYDEGEERNRGNFPPRFSGRQFPNYSSELNVNALELEDSALYLCASSGGDAIANYGYTFGSGTRLTVV.

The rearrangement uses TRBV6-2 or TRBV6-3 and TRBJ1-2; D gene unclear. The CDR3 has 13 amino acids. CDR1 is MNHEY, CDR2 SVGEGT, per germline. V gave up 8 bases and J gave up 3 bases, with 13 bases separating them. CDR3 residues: CASRDSSDYGYTF. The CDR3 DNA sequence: TGTGCCAGCCGTGACTCCTCGGACTATGGCTACACCTTC.

The CDR3 loop is CASSVEQGDTEAFF. CDR3 coding DNA: TGTGCCAGCAGCGTAGAACAGGGGGACACTGAAGCTTTCTTT. This sequence joins TRBV9 and TRBJ1-1, with TRBD1 matching over 8 bases. This CDR3 is built from 14 residues. With 0 bases clipped from V and 3 bases from J, the junction kept 1 base outside the gene matches. Per germline, CDR1 SGDLS and CDR2 YYNGEE. Supplemented by reference TRBV9 and TRBJ1-1, the full variable domain reads DSGVTQTPKHLITATGQRVTLRCSPRSGDLSVYWYQQSLDQGLQFLIQYYNGEERAKGNILERFSAQQFPDLHSELNLSSLELGDSALYFCASSVEQGDTEAFFGQGTRLTVV.

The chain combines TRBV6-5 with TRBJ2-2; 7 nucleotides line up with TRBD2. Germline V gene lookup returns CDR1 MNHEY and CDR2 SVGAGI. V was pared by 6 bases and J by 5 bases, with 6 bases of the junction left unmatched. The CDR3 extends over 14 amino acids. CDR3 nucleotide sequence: TGTGCCAGCAGGAGAAGGACTAGTACCGGGGAGCTGTTTTTT. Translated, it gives CASRRRTSTGELFF.

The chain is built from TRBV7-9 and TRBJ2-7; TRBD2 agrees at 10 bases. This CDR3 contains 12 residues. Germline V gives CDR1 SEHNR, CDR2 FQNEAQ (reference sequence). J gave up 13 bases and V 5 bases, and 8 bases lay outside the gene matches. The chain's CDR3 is CASSLFTSGTYF. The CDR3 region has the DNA TGTGCCAGCAGCCTATTCACTAGCGGGACTTACTTC. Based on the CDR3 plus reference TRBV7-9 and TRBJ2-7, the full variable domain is DTGVSQNPRHKITKRGQNVTFRCDPISEHNRLYWYRQTLGQGPEFLTYFQNEAQLEKSRLLSDRFSAERPKGSFSTLEIQRTEQGDSAMYLCASSLFTSGTYFGPGTRLTVT.

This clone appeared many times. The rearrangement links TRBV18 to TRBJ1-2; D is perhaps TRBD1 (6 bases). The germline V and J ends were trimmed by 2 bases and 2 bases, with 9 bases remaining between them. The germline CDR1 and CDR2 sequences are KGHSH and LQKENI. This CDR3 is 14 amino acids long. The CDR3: CASSPGGRNYGYTF. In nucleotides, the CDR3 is TGTGCCAGCTCACCAGGGGGCAGGAACTATGGCTACACCTTC.

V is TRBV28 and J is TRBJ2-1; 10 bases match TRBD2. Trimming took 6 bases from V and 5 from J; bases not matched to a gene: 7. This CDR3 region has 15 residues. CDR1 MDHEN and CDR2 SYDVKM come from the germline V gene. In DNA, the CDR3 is TGTGCCAGCAGCGGACTGGGACTAGCGAACAATGAGCAGTTCTTC. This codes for CASSGLGLANNEQFF.

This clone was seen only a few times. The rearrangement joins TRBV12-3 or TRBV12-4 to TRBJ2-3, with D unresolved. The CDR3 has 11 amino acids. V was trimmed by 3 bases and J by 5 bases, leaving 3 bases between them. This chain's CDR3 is CASSFGDTQYF. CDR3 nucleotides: TGTGCCAGCAGTTTCGGAGATACGCAGTATTTT.

CDR3 protein: CASSHRGTGGGYGYTF. The DNA of the CDR3 is TGTGCCAGCAGCCACCGAGGGACAGGGGGCGGCTATGGCTACACCTTC. The chain couples TRBV3-1 (or the pseudogene TRBV3-2) to TRBJ1-2; 12 bases are a match to TRBD1. The CDR3 has 16 residues. Germline CDR1 LGHDT, CDR2 YNNKEL (reference sequence). Trimming removed 3 bases from V and 4 bases from J; junction bases left unmatched: 6.

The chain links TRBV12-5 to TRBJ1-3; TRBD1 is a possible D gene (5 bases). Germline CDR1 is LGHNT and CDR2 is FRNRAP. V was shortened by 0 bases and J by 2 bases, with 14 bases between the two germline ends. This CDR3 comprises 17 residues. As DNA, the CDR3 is TGTGCTAGTGGTTTGGTAGTACAGGCACGGCCTGGAAACACCATATATTTT. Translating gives CASGLVVQARPGNTIYF.

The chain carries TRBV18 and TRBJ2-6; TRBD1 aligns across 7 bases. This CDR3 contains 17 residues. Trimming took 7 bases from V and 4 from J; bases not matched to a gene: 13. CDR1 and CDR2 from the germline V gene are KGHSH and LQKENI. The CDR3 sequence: CASLSGTDQLGANVLTF. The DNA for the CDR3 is TGTGCCAGCTTATCCGGGACAGATCAATTGGGGGCCAACGTCCTGACTTTC. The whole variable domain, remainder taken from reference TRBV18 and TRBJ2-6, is NAGVMQNPRHLVRRRGQEARLRCSPMKGHSHVYWYRQLPEEGLKFMVYLQKENIIDESGMPKERFSAEFPKEGPSILRIQQVVRGDSAAYFCASLSGTDQLGANVLTFGAGSRLTVL.

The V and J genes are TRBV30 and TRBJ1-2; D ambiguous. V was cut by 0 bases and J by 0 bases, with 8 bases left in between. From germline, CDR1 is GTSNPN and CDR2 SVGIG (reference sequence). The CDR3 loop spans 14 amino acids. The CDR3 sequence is CAWSVVSANYGYTF. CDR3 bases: TGTGCCTGGAGTGTCGTTTCGGCTAACTATGGCTACACCTTC.

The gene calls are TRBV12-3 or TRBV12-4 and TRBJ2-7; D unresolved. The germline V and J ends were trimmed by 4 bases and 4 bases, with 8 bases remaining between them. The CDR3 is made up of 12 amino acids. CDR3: CASSWSQYEQYF. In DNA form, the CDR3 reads TGTGCCAGCAGTTGGAGCCAATACGAGCAGTACTTC.

DNA for the CDR3: TGTGCCAGCAGCCCTAGCGGCCCCGGGGAGACCCAGTACTTC. It codes for CASSPSGPGETQYF. The rearrangement links TRBV7-3 to TRBJ2-5; 7 nucleotides match TRBD2. The CDR3 has 14 residues. Germline V CDR1 and CDR2: SGHTA, FQGTGA. With 5 bases clipped from V and 5 bases from J, the junction kept 8 bases outside the gene matches.

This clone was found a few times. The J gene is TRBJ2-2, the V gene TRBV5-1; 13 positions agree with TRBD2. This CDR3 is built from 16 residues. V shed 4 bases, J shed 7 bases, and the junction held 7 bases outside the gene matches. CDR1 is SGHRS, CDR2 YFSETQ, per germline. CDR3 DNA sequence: TGCGCCAGCAGCGTGGGACTAGCGGGAAGTAACGGGGAGCTGTTTTTT. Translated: CASSVGLAGSNGELFF.

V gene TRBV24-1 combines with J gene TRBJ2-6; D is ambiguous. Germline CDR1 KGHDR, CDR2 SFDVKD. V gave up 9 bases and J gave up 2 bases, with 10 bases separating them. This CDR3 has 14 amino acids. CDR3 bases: TGTGCCACCGCCTCTCCGGCTGGGGCCAACGTCCTGACTTTC. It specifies CATASPAGANVLTF.